This passage covers 10 T cell receptor beta chains from one sample sequenced in a study of shared T cell receptors in the human thymus (dated by TCRdb to the early 2020s). Library method: the immunoSEQ multiplex PCR assay. TCRdb's version of the immuneACCESS table is confined to in-frame rearrangements and falls short of the full clone set. An unresolved V gene accounts for under half of the shortfall where checked; the remainder is of unknown origin. This sample gives about 660,000 clones in total; over 75% of them show up just once. Together, the top ten hold roughly 0.0086% of the sample. The sample also formed part of further work on human thymus T cells.

Sequencing was performed on thymocytes. These receptors were obtained from a boy in the first two years of life with a congenital heart defect. Donor details come from another sample of the same person, matched by shared clones.

CDR3: CASSLTRGKDTQYF. DNA for the CDR3: TGTGCCAGCAGTTTAACGCGGGGGAAAGATACGCAGTATTTT. The chain carries TRBV28 and TRBJ2-3; 7 bases are a match to TRBD2. The V and J ends lost 2 bases and 5 bases, in that order; junction bases with no gene match: 4. Germline CDR1 is MDHEN and CDR2 is SYDVKM. This CDR3 has 14 residues.

V usage is TRBV5-1 and J usage is TRBJ2-1, with 9 bases matching TRBD1. CDR3 length: 15 amino acids. The trim removed 3 bases at V and 13 bases at J, leaving 14 bases unmatched. Germline CDR1 reads SGHRS; CDR2 reads YFSETQ. The CDR3 loop is CASSSSSYRDRVQFF. The CDR3 DNA follows: TGCGCCAGCAGCTCAAGTTCTTACCGGGACAGGGTACAGTTCTTC.

This chain uses TRBV10-1 with TRBJ2-7; 11 nucleotides align to TRBD2. The V segment lost 5 bases and the J segment 0 bases; nucleotides outside the gene matches: 12. Germline CDR1 and CDR2: WNHNN and SYGVQD (reference sequence). The CDR3 consists of 18 residues. Written as DNA, the CDR3 is TGCGCCAGCAGTCCGACAGTAGCGGGAGGGCCGAGCTCCTACGAGCAGTACTTC. It encodes CASSPTVAGGPSSYEQYF.

The V and J genes are TRBV5-5 and TRBJ1-5; D may be TRBD1 (6 bases). This CDR3 has 17 residues. Germline V gene lookup returns CDR1 SGHKS and CDR2 YYEKEE (reference sequence). V was pared by 2 bases and J by 0 bases, with 15 bases between. The CDR3 nucleotides read TGTGCCAGCAGCTTAGGACAGTTCTCGGCTAGCAATCAGCCCCAGCATTTT. This codes for CASSLGQFSASNQPQHF. The whole variable domain, filled in from reference TRBV5-5 and TRBJ1-5, reads DAGVTQSPTHLIKTRGQQVTLRCSPISGHKSVSWYQQVLGQGPQFIFQYYEKEERGRGNFPDRFSARQFPNYSSELNVNALLLGDSALYLCASSLGQFSASNQPQHFGDGTRLSIL.

This sequence joins TRBV6-1 and TRBJ2-5; 8 nucleotides align to TRBD2. The J call may be faulty, since TRBJ2-7 better matches the DNA end. CDR3 size: 13 residues. Germline CDR1 MNHNS, CDR2 SASEGT. CDR3 protein: CASISGGTHEQYF. The CDR3 DNA reads as TGTGCCAGCATAAGCGGGGGAACTCACGAGCAGTACTTC.

This clone was picked up a small number of times. This chain links TRBV28 with TRBJ2-7; no clear D gene. V was clipped by 6 bases and J by 0 bases, with 3 bases between them. Looked up from germline, CDR1 is MDHEN and CDR2 is SYDVKM. The CDR3 sequence is 11 residues long. Written as DNA, the CDR3 is TGTGCCAGCAGCGGCTCCTACGAGCAGTACTTC. Translating gives CASSGSYEQYF.

This clone has more than one count but fewer than ten. V is TRBV29-1 and J is TRBJ1-2, with 9 bases matching TRBD1. The CDR3 is 15 amino acids. Germline V lookup: CDR1 SQVTM, CDR2 ANQGSEA. Trimming at V came to 5 bases and at J to 2 bases, leaving 9 bases not matched to a gene. The CDR3 sequence is CSVQPGQGSNYGYTF. The CDR3 bases are TGCAGCGTTCAACCGGGACAGGGAAGCAACTATGGCTACACCTTC.

The V call is TRBV25-1, the J call TRBJ2-7, with 9 bases fitting TRBD2. Germline V gene data show CDR1 as MGHDK and CDR2 as SYGVNS. Germline trimming cut 3 bases from V and 2 bases from J; bases unmatched to any gene: 5. The CDR3 is 15 residues long. CDR3 DNA sequence: TGTGCCAGCAGTGAGGAGGCTAGCGGGACCTACGAGCAGTACTTC. Translation gives CASSEEASGTYEQYF.

The rearrangement joins TRBV30 to TRBJ2-7, with 8 bases lining up with TRBD2. The germline gives CDR1 GTSNPN, CDR2 SVGIG (reference sequence). The CDR3 length is 15 residues. V lost 0 bases to trimming and J lost 7 bases; unmatched junction nucleotides: 11. The CDR3 bases are TGTGCCTGGAGTGTACAAACCGGGCGCGGGAGGGAGCAGTACTTC. Protein product: CAWSVQTGRGREQYF.

V and J are TRBV7-9 and TRBJ1-2, with D tentatively TRBD1 (6 bases). Germline values: CDR1 SEHNR, CDR2 FQNEAQ (reference sequence). The CDR3 has 18 amino acids. V lost 3 bases, J lost 0 bases, and 20 bases lay in between. CDR3 nucleotides: TGTGCCAGCAGCTTGGCGGGGGCCGGGCACCCTTCTAACTATGGCTACACCTTC. It translates to CASSLAGAGHPSNYGYTF.